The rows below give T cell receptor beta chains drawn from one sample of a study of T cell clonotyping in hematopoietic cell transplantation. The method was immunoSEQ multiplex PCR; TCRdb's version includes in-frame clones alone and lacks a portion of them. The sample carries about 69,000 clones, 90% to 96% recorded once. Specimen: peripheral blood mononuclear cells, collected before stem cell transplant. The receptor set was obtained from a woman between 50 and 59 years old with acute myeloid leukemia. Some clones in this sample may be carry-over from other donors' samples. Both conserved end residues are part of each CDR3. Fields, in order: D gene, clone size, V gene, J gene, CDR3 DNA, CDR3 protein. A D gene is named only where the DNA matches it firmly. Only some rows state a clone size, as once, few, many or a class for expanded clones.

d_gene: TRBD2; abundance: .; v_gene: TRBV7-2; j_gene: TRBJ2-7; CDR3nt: TGTGCCAGCAGCTGGCATCAAGGACTAGCGACCTACGAGCAGTACTTC; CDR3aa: CASSWHQGLATYEQYF
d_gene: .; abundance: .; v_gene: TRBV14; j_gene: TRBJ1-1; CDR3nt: TGTGCCAGCAGCCAAGGACAGGACCGCCGTGTTTCTTTCTTT; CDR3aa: CASSQGQDRRVSFF
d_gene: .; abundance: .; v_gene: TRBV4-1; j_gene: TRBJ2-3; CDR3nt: TGCGCCAGCAGCCAGAGGGAGCGGGGCACAGATACGCAGTATTTT; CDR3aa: CASSQRERGTDTQYF
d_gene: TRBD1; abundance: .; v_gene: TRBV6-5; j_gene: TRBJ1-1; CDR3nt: TGTGCCAGCAGTTCCAGGACAGGGGGATTGTCGGCCGCTTTCTTT; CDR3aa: CASSSRTGGLSAAFF
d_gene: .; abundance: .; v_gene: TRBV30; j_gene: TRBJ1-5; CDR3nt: TGTGCCTGGAGTGTACTGGGGGTAGGCAATCAGCCCCAGCATTTT; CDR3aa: CAWSVLGVGNQPQHF
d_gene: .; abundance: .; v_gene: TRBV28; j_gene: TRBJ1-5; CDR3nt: TGTGCCAGCAGTCCGAGACAGGCTCATTATCAGCCCCAGCATTTT; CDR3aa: CASSPRQAHYQPQHF
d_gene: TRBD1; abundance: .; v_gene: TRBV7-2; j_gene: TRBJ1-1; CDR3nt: TGTGCCAGCAGCAAACCCGGGACAGGGACCACTGAAGCTTTCTTT; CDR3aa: CASSKPGTGTTEAFF
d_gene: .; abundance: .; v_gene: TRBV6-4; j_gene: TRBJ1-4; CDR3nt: TGTGCCAGCAGTGAAGACGTGGGTGGAAAACTGTTTTTT; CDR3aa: CASSEDVGGKLFF
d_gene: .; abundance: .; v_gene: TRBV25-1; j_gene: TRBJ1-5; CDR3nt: TGTGCCAGCAGCCAATCCGGGACGGGCAATCAGCCCCAGCATTTT; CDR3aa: CASSQSGTGNQPQHF
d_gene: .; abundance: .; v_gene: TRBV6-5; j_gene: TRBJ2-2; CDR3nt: TGTGCCAGCAGTGAACTGGGCGCCGGGGAGCTGTTTTTT; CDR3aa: CASSELGAGELFF
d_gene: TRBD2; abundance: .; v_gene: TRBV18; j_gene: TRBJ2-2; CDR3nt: TGTGCCAGCTCTCCTCGGGGGGACGCGAACACCGGGGAGCTGTTTTTT; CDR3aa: CASSPRGDANTGELFF
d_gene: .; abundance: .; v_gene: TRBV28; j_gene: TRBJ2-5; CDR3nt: TGTGGCGGGCTAGCTTTAAGGGGGGAGACCCAGTACTTC; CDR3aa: CGGLALRGETQYF
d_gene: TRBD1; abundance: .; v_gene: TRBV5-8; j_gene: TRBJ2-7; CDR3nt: TGTGCCAGCAGCTTGGGTCATCGGGACAGCTACGAGCAGTACTTC; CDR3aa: CASSLGHRDSYEQYF
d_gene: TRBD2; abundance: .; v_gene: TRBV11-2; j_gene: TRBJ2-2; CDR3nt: TGTGCCAGCAGCTTTTCGGGGGGGCCCACCGGGGAGCTGTTTTTT; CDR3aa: CASSFSGGPTGELFF
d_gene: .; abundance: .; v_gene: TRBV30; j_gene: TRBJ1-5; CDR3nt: TGTGCCTGGAGTGTGTCCAGCGCTAATCAGCCCCAGCATTTT; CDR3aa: CAWSVSSANQPQHF
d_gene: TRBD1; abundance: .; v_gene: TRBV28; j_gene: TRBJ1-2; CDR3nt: TGTGCCAGCACAGGGACAGGGATATTAAGGGGCTACACCTTC; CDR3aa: CASTGTGILRGYTF
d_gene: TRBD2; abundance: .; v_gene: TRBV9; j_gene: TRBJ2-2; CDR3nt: TGTGCCAGCAGCGTAGACCCCGGGACTAGGAGCTTCCGCGGGGAGCTGTTTTTT; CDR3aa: CASSVDPGTRSFRGELFF
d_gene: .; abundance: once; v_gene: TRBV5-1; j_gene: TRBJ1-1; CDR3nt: TGCGCCAGCAGCTTGTACAACACTGAAGCTTTCTTT; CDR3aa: CASSLYNTEAFF
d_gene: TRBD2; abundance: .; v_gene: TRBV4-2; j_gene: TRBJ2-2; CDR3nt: TGTGCCAGCAGCCACCTAGCGGGAGGGGCCGGGGAGCTGTTTTTT; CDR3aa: CASSHLAGGAGELFF
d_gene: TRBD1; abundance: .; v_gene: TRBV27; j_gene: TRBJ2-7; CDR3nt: TGTGCCAGCAGTTTGCGTCCGGGACAGGGCTCCTACGAGCAGTACTTC; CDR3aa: CASSLRPGQGSYEQYF
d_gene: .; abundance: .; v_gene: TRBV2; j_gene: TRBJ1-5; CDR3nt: TGTGCCAGCACTTACATAAATAGCAATCAGCCCCAGCATTTT; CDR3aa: CASTYINSNQPQHF
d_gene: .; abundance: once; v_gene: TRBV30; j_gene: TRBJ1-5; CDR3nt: TGTGCCTGGAGTGTACGTGGGCAGACAAATCAGCCCCAGCATTTT; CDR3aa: CAWSVRGQTNQPQHF
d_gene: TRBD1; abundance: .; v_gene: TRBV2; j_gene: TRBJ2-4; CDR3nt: TGTGCCAGCAGTGATTGGGACAGGAAAAACATTCAGTACTTC; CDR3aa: CASSDWDRKNIQYF
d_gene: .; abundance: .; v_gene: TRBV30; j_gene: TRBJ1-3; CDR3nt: TGTGCCTGGAGAGACAGATTTTCTGGAAACACCATATATTTT; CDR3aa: CAWRDRFSGNTIYF
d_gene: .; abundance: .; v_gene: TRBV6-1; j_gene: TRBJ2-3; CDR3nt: TGTGCCAGCACCAGGGGTCGAACTAGCACAGATACGCAGTATTTT; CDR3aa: CASTRGRTSTDTQYF
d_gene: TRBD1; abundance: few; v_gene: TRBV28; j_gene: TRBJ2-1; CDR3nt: TGTGCCAGCAGTTCACCCGGGACAGGGTCCTACAATGAGCAGTTCTTC; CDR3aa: CASSSPGTGSYNEQFF
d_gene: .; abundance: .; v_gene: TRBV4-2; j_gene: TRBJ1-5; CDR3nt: TGTGCCAGCAGCCAAGACAGGGATAGCAATCAGCCCCAGCATTTT; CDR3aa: CASSQDRDSNQPQHF
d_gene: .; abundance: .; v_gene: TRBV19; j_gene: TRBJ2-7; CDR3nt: TGTGCCAGTAGTATAGCGGACAAGGACTACGAGCAGTACTTC; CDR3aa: CASSIADKDYEQYF